Listed below are T cell receptor beta chains from one sample, sequenced in a study of blood T cell repertoires in COVID-19. This table comes from immunoSEQ multiplex PCR, and its TCRdb copy is limited to in-frame clones, with some not included. The sample has some 120,000 clones; less than 90% are singletons. Sequenced input: peripheral blood. All receptors come from a man under 40 with acute or convalescent COVID-19. The CDR3 runs from the conserved cysteine through the conserved F or W. A D gene is named only where the DNA matches it firmly. Clone size, where shown, is once, few, many, or a class for clones that have expanded.

v_gene	d_gene	j_gene	abundance	CDR3aa	CDR3nt
TRBV4-1	.	TRBJ1-2	.	CASSQGGGGIAYGYTF	TGCGCCAGCAGCCAAGGCGGTGGAGGGATTGCCTATGGCTACACCTTC
TRBV19	.	TRBJ2-5	.	CASRGDIQETQYF	TGTGCCAGTAGAGGGGACATCCAAGAGACCCAGTACTTC
TRBV6-5	.	TRBJ1-2	.	CASSYSPFNYGYTF	TGTGCCAGCAGTTACTCTCCTTTTAACTATGGCTACACCTTC
TRBV4-3	.	TRBJ2-2	.	CASSQGVGQNTGELFF	TGCGCCAGCAGCCAAGGTGTGGGACAGAACACCGGGGAGCTGTTTTTT
TRBV6-5	.	TRBJ2-3	.	CASSTGTYTTDTQYF	TGTGCCAGCAGTACAGGGACCTATACCACAGATACGCAGTATTTT
TRBV6-5	TRBD1	TRBJ1-2	.	CASSAQTGGLGGYTF	TGTGCCAGCAGCGCTCAGACAGGGGGCTTGGGAGGCTACACCTTC
TRBV30	TRBD2	TRBJ2-1	.	CARSRLAVLNEQFF	TGTGCCCGATCACGACTAGCGGTTTTAAATGAGCAGTTCTTC
TRBV6-2/TRBV6-3	.	TRBJ1-5	.	CASSYSGGVNQPQHF	TGTGCCAGCAGTTACTCGGGGGGGGTAAATCAGCCCCAGCATTTT
TRBV30	.	TRBJ1-5	.	CAWGEGGQPQHF	TGTGCCTGGGGGGAAGGGGGTCAGCCCCAGCATTTT
TRBV2	.	TRBJ2-1	once	CASSEAGAGQFF	TGTGCCAGCAGTGAAGCGGGGGCAGGGCAGTTCTTC
TRBV7-9	TRBD1	TRBJ1-1	.	CASSFGGTGGTEAFF	TGTGCCAGCAGCTTTGGGGGGACAGGGGGTACTGAAGCTTTCTTT
TRBV28	.	TRBJ1-2	.	CASSPTGLAPYGYTF	TGTGCCAGCAGCCCAACAGGGCTAGCCCCCTATGGCTACACCTTC
TRBV14	.	TRBJ2-2	.	CASSGQGWIGELFF	TGTGCCAGCAGCGGGCAGGGCTGGATCGGGGAGCTGTTTTTT
TRBV30	.	TRBJ2-2	.	CAWGRARYTGELFF	TGTGCCTGGGGGCGGGCCAGATACACCGGGGAGCTGTTTTTT
TRBV9	TRBD2	TRBJ2-7	.	CASSVGAGGPRLPYEQYF	TGTGCCAGCAGCGTAGGAGCGGGGGGCCCGAGACTCCCCTACGAGCAGTACTTC
TRBV7-3	.	TRBJ2-3	.	CASSLGVGSRGTDTQYF	TGTGCCAGCAGCTTAGGGGTCGGGAGTCGGGGCACAGATACGCAGTATTTT
TRBV6-1	.	TRBJ1-2	.	CASSEGAGENYGYTF	TGTGCCAGCAGTGAAGGGGCAGGGGAAAACTATGGCTACACCTTC
TRBV4-2	TRBD2	TRBJ2-7	.	CASSTSSGDAYEQYF	TGTGCCAGCAGCACCTCTAGCGGGGACGCCTACGAGCAGTACTTC
TRBV5-4	.	TRBJ2-2	.	CASSGGQTGELFF	TGTGCCAGCAGCGGTGGACAGACCGGGGAGCTGTTTTTT
TRBV10-1	TRBD1	TRBJ1-2	few	CASRSGTEYGYTF	TGCGCCAGCAGATCCGGGACAGAGTATGGCTACACCTTC
TRBV11-2	.	TRBJ2-5	once	CASSLFGMSETQYF	TGTGCCAGCAGCTTGTTCGGGATGTCAGAGACCCAGTACTTC